This T cell receptor beta chain emerged from a study of blood T cells in healthy people across ages. Findings of the study overall: A greater number of naive CD4+ cells and higher diversity distinguished long-lived donors from aged donors.

Whenever a sample was processed, at least 7 million PBMCs were isolated. At least 6 micrograms of total RNA were extracted per sample. Together with a sample-barcoded 5' primer, a J-beta primer mix was included in a second PCR lasting roughly 6 to 12 cycles. Each cDNA molecule received a tag from a template-switch adaptor that had 12 random nucleotides. TCRdb independently ran MiXCR on the 5' RACE reads; one entry per CDR3 protein. The profile shows around 1,500,000 distinct CDR3 sequences, roughly 45% of them singletons. V lost 3 bases, J lost 6 bases, and 21 bases stayed unmatched. The CDR3 totals 19 residues. Germline-derived CDR1 and CDR2 are SGHDN and FVKESK. As regards this clonotype: Its antigen is not known.

The TCR originated in a woman under 30 in good health. Input material: blood. The chain links TRBV14 to TRBJ1-2, with 8 bases identical to TRBD1. The CDR3 sequence: CASSQTRTTLPRGQNGYTF. CDR3 nucleotide sequence: TGTGCCAGCAGCCAGACCCGCACCACTTTGCCCAGGGGGCAAAATGGCTACACCTTC.